The clone carrying this TCR beta chain was seen ten or more times. What it binds is not known. UMIs were added to TCR cDNA along with a universal primer site when it was made by 5'RACE template switching. TCRdb redid the calling of the 5' RACE reads with MiXCR, one entry per CDR3 protein. The table lists some 70,000 distinct CDR3 sequences, just over 6.5% of them singletons. The sample originates from a study of T cells after yellow fever vaccination. Study-wide results and limits: The secondary T-cell response peaked on day 5, not day 15, but was weaker. Reappearance after the booster was seen for most primary-vaccination clones, at 96% CD4 and 88% CD8. Relatively few clonotypes were ones that appeared in both CD4 and CD8 compartments.

CDR1 is SQVTM and CDR2 is ANQGSEA in the germline V gene. The CDR3 loop spans 14 amino acids. V lost 7 bases and J lost 4, with 16 bases in between. The origin of this receptor is a man aged 18 to 35 who received the YFV17D yellow fever vaccine. This chain uses TRBV29-1 with TRBJ2-2; TRBD1 might be the D (6 bases). The source was CD8+ T cells sorted from PBMCs, collected 35 to 50 days after the first yellow fever vaccination. The CDR3 sequence: CSGGDPGVTGELFF. CDR3 nucleotides: TGCAGCGGGGGCGACCCAGGGGTCACCGGGGAGCTGTTTTTT.